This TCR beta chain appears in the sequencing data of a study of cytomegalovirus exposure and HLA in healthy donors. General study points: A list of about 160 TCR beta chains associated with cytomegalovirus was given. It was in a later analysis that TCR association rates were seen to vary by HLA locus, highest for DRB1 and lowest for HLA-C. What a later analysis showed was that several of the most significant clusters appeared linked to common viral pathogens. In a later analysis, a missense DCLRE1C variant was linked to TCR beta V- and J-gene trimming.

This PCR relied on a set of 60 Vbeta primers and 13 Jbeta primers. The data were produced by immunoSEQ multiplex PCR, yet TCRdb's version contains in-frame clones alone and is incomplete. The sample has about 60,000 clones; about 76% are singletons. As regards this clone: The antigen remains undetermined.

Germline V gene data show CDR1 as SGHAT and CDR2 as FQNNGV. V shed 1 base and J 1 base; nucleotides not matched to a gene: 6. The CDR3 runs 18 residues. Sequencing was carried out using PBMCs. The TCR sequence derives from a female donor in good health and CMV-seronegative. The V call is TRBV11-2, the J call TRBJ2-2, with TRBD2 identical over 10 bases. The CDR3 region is CASSLGTSGIQNTGELFF. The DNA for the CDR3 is TGTGCCAGCAGCTTAGGGACTAGCGGAATACAGAACACCGGGGAGCTGTTTTTT.